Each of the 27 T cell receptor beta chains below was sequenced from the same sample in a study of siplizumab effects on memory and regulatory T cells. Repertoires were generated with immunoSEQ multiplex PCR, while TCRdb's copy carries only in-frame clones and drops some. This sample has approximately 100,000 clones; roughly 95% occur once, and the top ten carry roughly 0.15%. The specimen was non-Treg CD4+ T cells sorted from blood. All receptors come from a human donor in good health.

The DNA of the CDR3 is TGTGCCAGCAGTGAACTGGCGAGCTCCTATAATTCACCCCTCCACTTT. It yields the protein CASSELASSYNSPLHF. This chain connects TRBV6-1 to TRBJ1-6; no definite D call. CDR3 length: 16 amino acids. The germline V gene encodes CDR1 MNHNS and CDR2 SASEGT. V was clipped by 2 bases and J by 0 bases, with 8 bases between them.

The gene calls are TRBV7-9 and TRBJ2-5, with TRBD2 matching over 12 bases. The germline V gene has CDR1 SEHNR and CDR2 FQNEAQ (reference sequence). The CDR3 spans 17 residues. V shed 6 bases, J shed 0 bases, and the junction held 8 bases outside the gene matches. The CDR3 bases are TGTGCCAGCAGACAAACGAGGACTAGCGGGAACCAAGAGACCCAGTACTTC. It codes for CASRQTRTSGNQETQYF.

DNA of the CDR3: TGTGCCTGGAGTCCACCGGGACGGATAAATCAGCCCCAGCATTTT. This sequence encodes CAWSPPGRINQPQHF. V usage is TRBV30 and J usage is TRBJ1-5, with a weak D call TRBD1 (5 bases). Looked up from germline, CDR1 is GTSNPN and CDR2 is SVGIG (reference sequence). The CDR3 sequence is 15 residues long. V lost 2 bases and J 4 bases, leaving 15 bases between the germline ends.

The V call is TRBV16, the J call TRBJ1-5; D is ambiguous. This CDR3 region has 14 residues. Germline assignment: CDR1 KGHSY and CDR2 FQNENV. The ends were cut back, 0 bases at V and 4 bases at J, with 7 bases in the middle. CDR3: CASSQSDPNQPQHF. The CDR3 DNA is TGTGCCAGCAGCCAATCGGACCCTAATCAGCCCCAGCATTTT.

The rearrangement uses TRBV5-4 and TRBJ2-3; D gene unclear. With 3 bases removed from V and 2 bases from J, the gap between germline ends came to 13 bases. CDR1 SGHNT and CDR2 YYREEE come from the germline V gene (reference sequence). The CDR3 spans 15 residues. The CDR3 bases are TGTGCCAGCAGCTCCCCAGCGTTCCCCACAGATACGCAGTATTTT. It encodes CASSSPAFPTDTQYF.

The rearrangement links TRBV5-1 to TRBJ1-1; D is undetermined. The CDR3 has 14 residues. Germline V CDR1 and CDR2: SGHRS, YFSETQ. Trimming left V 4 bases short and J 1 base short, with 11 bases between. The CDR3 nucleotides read TGCGCCAGCAGCCAGCAACAGTCGAACACTGAAGCTTTCTTT. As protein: CASSQQQSNTEAFF.

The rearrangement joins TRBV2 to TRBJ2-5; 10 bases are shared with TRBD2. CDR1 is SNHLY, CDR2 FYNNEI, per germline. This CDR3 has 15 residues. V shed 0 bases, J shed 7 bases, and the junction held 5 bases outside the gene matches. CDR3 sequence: CASSEAQRGGVTQYF. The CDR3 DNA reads TGTGCCAGCAGTGAAGCCCAGCGGGGGGGCGTGACCCAGTACTTC.

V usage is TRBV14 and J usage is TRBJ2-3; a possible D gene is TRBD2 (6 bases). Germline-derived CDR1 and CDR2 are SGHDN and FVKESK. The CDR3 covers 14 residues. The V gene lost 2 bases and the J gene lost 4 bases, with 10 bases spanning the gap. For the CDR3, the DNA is TGTGCCAGCAGCCAACTTTCTAGCGCAGATACGCAGTATTTT. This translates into CASSQLSSADTQYF.

CDR3 protein: CASSQQGTGELFF. The CDR3 nucleotides are TGTGCCAGCAGTCAACAGGGGACCGGGGAGCTGTTTTTT. This rearrangement joins TRBV27 to TRBJ2-2; 7 positions agree with TRBD1. This CDR3 contains 13 residues. Germline V gene data show CDR1 as MNHEY and CDR2 as SMNVEV (reference sequence). V gave up 5 bases and J gave up 5 bases; unmatched junction bases: 2.

CDR3 sequence: CASSTVAGASGNTIYF. The CDR3 DNA is TGTGCCAGCAGCACAGTGGCAGGGGCATCCGGAAACACCATATATTTT. The genes are TRBV7-2 and TRBJ1-3, with D maybe TRBD1 (6 bases). Trimming shortened V by 5 bases and J by 4 bases, and 18 bases separated the two germline ends. The germline V gene has CDR1 SGHTA and CDR2 FQGNSA. The CDR3 is made up of 16 amino acids.

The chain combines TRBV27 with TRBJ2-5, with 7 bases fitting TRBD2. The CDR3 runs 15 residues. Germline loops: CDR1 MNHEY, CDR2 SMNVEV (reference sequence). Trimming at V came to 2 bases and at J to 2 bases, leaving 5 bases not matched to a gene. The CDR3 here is CASSLRGLRQETQYF. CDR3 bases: TGTGCCAGCAGTTTACGGGGACTAAGACAAGAGACCCAGTACTTC.

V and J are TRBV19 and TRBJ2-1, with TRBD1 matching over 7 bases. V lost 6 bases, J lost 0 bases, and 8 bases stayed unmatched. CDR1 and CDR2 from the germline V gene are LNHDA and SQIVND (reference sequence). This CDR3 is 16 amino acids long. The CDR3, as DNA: TGTGCCAGTAGCCTAACCGCAGGGGGCTCCTACAATGAGCAGTTCTTC. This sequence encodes CASSLTAGGSYNEQFF.

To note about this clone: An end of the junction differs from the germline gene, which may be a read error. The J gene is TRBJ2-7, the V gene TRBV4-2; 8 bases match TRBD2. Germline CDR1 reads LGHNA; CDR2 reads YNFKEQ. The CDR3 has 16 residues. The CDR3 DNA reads TGTGCCAGCACCCAAGAAACAGCGGGGGCGACGGGGGAGCAGTACTTC. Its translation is CASTQETAGATGEQYF.

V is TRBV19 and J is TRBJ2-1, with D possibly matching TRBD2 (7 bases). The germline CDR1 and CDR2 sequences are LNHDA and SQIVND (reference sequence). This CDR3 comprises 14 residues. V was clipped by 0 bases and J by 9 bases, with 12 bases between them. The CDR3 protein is CASSIEGGAPEQFF. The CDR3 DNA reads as TGTGCCAGTAGTATAGAAGGGGGGGCGCCTGAGCAGTTCTTC.

As DNA, the CDR3 is TGTGCCAGCAGTCCCAGACAGGACAATGAAAAACTGTTTTTT. Protein product: CASSPRQDNEKLFF. J is TRBJ1-4 and V is TRBV27; a weak D match, TRBD1 (6 bases). The CDR3 extends over 14 amino acids. Germline V CDR1 and CDR2: MNHEY, SMNVEV (reference sequence). Trimming left V 5 bases short and J 5 bases short, with 12 bases between.

The CDR3 bases are TGCGCCAGCAGCTTGGGTCCCCAGGATGAGCAGTTCTTC. It yields the protein CASSLGPQDEQFF. The chain links TRBV5-1 to TRBJ2-1; unclear D gene. V was shortened by 0 bases and J by 8 bases, with 9 bases between the two germline ends. Germline lookup yields CDR1 SGHRS and CDR2 YFSETQ. CDR3 size: 13 residues.

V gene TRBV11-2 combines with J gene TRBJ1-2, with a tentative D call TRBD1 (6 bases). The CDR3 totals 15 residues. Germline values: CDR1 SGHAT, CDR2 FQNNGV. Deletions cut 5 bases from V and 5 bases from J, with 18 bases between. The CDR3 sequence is CASSPNGQPLYGYTF. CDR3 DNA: TGTGCCAGCAGCCCAAATGGACAGCCGTTATATGGCTACACCTTC.

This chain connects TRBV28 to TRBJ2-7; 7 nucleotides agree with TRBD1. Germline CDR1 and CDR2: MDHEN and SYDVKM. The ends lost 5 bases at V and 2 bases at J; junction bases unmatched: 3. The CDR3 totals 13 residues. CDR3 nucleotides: TGTGCCAGCAGTGGGACAGCTACCTACGAGCAGTACTTC. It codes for CASSGTATYEQYF.

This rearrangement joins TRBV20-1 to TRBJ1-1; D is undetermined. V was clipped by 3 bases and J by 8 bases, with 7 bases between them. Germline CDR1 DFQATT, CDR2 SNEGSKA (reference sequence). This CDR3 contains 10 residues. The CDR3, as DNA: TGCAGTGCTAGTGTAATCGAAGCTTTCTTT. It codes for CSASVIEAFF.

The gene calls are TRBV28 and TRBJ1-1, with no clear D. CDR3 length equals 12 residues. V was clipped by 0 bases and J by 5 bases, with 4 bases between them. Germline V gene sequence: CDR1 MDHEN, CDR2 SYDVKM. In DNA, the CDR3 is TGTGCCAGCAGTTTATGGGTGACTGAAGCTTTCTTT. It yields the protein CASSLWVTEAFF.

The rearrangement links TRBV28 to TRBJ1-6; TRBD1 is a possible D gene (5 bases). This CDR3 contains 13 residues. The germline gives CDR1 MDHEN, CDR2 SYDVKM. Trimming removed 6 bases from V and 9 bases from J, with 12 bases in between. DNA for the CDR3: TGTGCCAGCAGCTCGGGGGGGAGTTCACCCCTCCACTTT. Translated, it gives CASSSGGSSPLHF.

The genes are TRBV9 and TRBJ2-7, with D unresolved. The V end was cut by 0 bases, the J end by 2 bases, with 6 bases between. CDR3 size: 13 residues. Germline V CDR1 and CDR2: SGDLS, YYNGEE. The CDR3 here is CASSVEGTYEQYF. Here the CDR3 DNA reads TGTGCCAGCAGCGTAGAAGGTACCTACGAGCAGTACTTC.

This CDR3 is CASSLVAEDTQYF. The DNA of the CDR3 is TGCGCCAGCAGCTTGGTAGCCGAAGATACGCAGTATTTT. The chain couples TRBV5-1 to TRBJ2-3; no clear D. Per germline, CDR1 SGHRS and CDR2 YFSETQ. The CDR3 totals 13 residues. V lost 0 bases, J lost 5 bases, and 7 bases lay in between.

CDR3 protein: CASSQGRTGAHYNSPLHF. The CDR3, as DNA: TGCGCCAGCAGCCAGGGGAGGACAGGGGCCCATTATAATTCACCCCTCCACTTT. V is TRBV4-1 and J is TRBJ1-6, with 9 bases that match TRBD1. This CDR3 is 18 amino acids long. V shed 3 bases and J 4 bases; nucleotides not matched to a gene: 10. Germline CDR1 and CDR2: MGHRA and YSYEKL.

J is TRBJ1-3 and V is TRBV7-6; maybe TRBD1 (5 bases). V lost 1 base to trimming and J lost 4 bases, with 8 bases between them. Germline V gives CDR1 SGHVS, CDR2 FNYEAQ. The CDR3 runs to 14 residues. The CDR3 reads CASSLGGYGNTIYF. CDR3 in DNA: TGTGCCAGCAGCTTAGGGGGGTACGGAAACACCATATATTTT.

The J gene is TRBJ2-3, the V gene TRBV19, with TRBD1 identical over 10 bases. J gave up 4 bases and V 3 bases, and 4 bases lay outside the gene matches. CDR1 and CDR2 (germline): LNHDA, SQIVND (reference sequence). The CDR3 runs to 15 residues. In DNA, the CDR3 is TGTGCCAGTAGTATTCGACAGGGGGCCTCAGATACGCAGTATTTT. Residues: CASSIRQGASDTQYF.

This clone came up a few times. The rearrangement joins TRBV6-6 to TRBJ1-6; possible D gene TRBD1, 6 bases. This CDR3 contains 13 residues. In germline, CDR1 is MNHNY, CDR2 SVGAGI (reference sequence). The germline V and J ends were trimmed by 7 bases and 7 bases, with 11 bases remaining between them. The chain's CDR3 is CASMVQGNSPLHF. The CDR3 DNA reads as TGTGCCAGCATGGTCCAGGGGAATTCACCCCTCCACTTT.